This T cell receptor beta chain was retrieved from a study of identical twins listed by TCRdb under 2016. For the wider study: TCR alpha and beta repertoires from monozygotic twins, unrelated adults of various ages and cord blood were deep-sequenced to test whether fetal clonotypes persist. To rule out contamination, replicate twin experiments were performed at different times with different library preparation protocols. What the authors observed across the whole study: Compared with coincidental sharing between unrelated individuals, an excess of low generation-probability sequences was observed among out-of-frame TCR alpha sequences shared between twins. Abundant cord blood beta clonotypes carried fewer insertions; young adult naive repertoires showed a weaker similar trend, while memory repertoires showed none. Conclusions relied on cross-sectional statistical analysis, since the same donors could not be followed over many years. Recombination models systematically underestimated out-of-frame TCR alpha sharing in monozygotic twins but agreed with sharing between unrelated individuals. Invariant T cells such as MAIT and iNKT could partly confound zero-insertion analyses, although diverse VJ usage argued against such confounding for most clonotypes. Excess twin sharing in beta out-of-frame sequences was weaker because fewer shared sequences lowered the signal-to-noise ratio.

The library was produced with 5' RACE. The sequencer was an Illumina HiSeq 2000. A universal primer binding site was added through template switching, and the final cDNA carried a unique molecular identifier so that TCR cDNA molecules could be counted accurately. Specific primers in the conserved constant-segment region were used to synthesize first-strand cDNA for TCR alpha and beta chains. Each cDNA library was double barcoded, with a SMART-Mk sample barcode plus Illumina barcodes, to control for contamination. TruSeq adapter sequences, together with Illumina sample barcodes, were added in two successive PCR steps. Sequencing of the TCR alpha and beta cDNA libraries was done on the Illumina HiSeq platform using custom primers. The authors processed their data as follows. MiGEC was used to process raw reads and extract unique molecular identifiers, and MiXCR was used to find CDR3 positions. For each individual, recombination models were inferred using an EM algorithm with the repgenHMM and IGoR tools. Shared clonotypes were analyzed with the tcR package in R, and sharing was normalized by the product of cloneset sizes. To study raw recombination without the effects of thymic and clonal selection, out-of-frame nonproductive sequences were analyzed. TCRdb handled the public reads itself, with Q25 trimming in fastp and clone calling in MiXCR, and kept productive beta chains. All rows with the same CDR3 protein become a single entry with the most common DNA and genes. These V and J calls derive from TCRdb rather than the authors' analysis. The sample table shows around 250,000 distinct CDR3 sequences, and roughly 7% are seen once. The ten largest make up roughly 3.4% of the sample.

Clipping removes 6 bases from V and 2 bases from J, with 5 as the unmatched junction base count. From its cysteine to its phenylalanine, the CDR3 spans 16 amino acids. Only the CDR3 DNA stays, 48 bases, in frame from base 1. Sequences MNHNS (CDR1) and SASEGT (CDR2) are obtained from the germline V gene. Turning to this clonotype: Its target antigen remains unknown. Base-call qualities are not available, and no considerably larger clone is one nucleotide away.

All donors were healthy Caucasians. Three pairs of female monozygotic twins, all aged roughly 18 to 30 years, were included in the twin cohort. Miltenyi CD45RO+ enrichment and human naive T-cell isolation kits were used to isolate memory (CD45RO+) and naive T cells from PBMC. The data also belong to a second study, concerning yellow fever vaccine responses in identical twins. The second study, in turn, reports: The T cell response to vaccination in identical twins was reported by the authors to appear partly convergent and partly personalized. In the study, vaccine-responding T cell clones were precisely tracked in identical twins.

The sequence derives from a woman younger than 30 in good health. The rearranged chain carries TRBV6-1 and TRBJ2-3, with 13 bases in between that match TRBD2. The sample was memory (CD45RO+) T cells sorted from blood. The cell subset or site label of this sample denotes: CD45RO+ enriched T cells. This receptor has the CDR3 CASRRLAGGYTDTQYF. The nucleotides read TGTGCCAGCAGGCGACTAGCGGGGGGCTACACAGATACGCAGTATTTT.